This TCR beta chain was recorded in a study of blood T cell repertoires in COVID-19. Sequenced by immunoSEQ multiplex PCR; TCRdb stores in-frame clones only, minus some. The repertoire has more than 70,000 clones, 85% of them found once; the top ten carry 3.8%. The germline CDR1 and CDR2 sequences are MNHEY and SMNVEV (reference sequence). Deletions cut 1 base from V and 3 bases from J, with 18 bases between. The CDR3 is 17 residues long. This clone was seen a single time. The sample taken for sequencing was peripheral blood. The V and J genes are TRBV27 and TRBJ1-1; possible D gene TRBD1, 6 bases. The clonotype originates from a man between 60 and 70 years old with acute or convalescent COVID-19. The CDR3 sequence: CASSLFVRAGEYTEAFF. The CDR3, as DNA: TGTGCCAGCAGTTTATTTGTCCGGGCAGGGGAATACACTGAAGCTTTCTTT.